Presented here are 24 T cell receptor beta chains from one specimen sequenced in a study of blood T cell repertoires in COVID-19. Sequenced by immunoSEQ multiplex PCR; TCRdb stores in-frame clones only, minus some. This sample has fewer than 350,000 clones, with roughly 86% found just once. The material sequenced was peripheral blood. Receptor source: a man between 18 and 29 years old with active or convalescent COVID-19.

The chain carries TRBV11-3 and TRBJ2-3; 13 bases are shared with TRBD2. The V gene's germline CDR1 is SGHNT and CDR2 YENEEA. The CDR3 extends over 16 amino acids. Trimming at V came to 5 bases and at J to 4 bases, leaving 6 bases not matched to a gene. The CDR3 DNA is TGTGCCAGCAGCCCAACTAGCGGGGGGGCATCAGATACGCAGTATTTT. It translates to CASSPTSGGASDTQYF. Complete variable domain (other parts from reference TRBV11-3 and TRBJ2-3): EAGVVQSPRYKIIEKKQPVAFWCNPISGHNTLYWYLQNLGQGPELLIRYENEEAVDDSQLPKDRFSAERLKGVDSTLKIQPAELGDSAVYLCASSPTSGGASDTQYFGPGTRLTVL.

The CDR3 region has the DNA TGTGCCATAGGGAGCTTGGAGACTGAAGCTTTCTTT. Encoded protein: CAIGSLETEAFF. The J gene is TRBJ1-1, the V gene TRBV10-3, with D uncertain. Trimming cost V 9 bases and J 5 bases, with 13 bases left between them. Germline loops: CDR1 ENHRY, CDR2 SYGVKD. This CDR3 is 12 amino acids long.

V and J are TRBV10-3 and TRBJ2-2; 7 nucleotides agree with TRBD1. Germline trimming cut 6 bases from V and 1 base from J; bases unmatched to any gene: 5. Germline V CDR1 and CDR2: ENHRY, SYGVKD. This CDR3 contains 15 residues. DNA for the CDR3: TGTGCCATCAGCTCCGGGACAGAGAACACCGGGGAGCTGTTTTTT. It yields the protein CAISSGTENTGELFF.

The J gene is TRBJ2-3, the V gene TRBV6-1; TRBD2 matches 8 bases. The CDR3 has 12 amino acids. Germline V gene lookup returns CDR1 MNHNS and CDR2 SASEGT. CDR3 sequence: CGASGSTDTQYF. CDR3 in DNA: TGTGGGGCTAGCGGGAGCACAGATACGCAGTATTTT.

The count of this clone is one. V usage is TRBV6-2 or TRBV6-3 and J usage is TRBJ1-2; D perhaps matches TRBD1 (6 bases). In germline, CDR1 is MNHEY, CDR2 SVGEGT. The CDR3 totals 14 residues. Trimming pared 3 bases from V and 6 bases from J, leaving 14 bases between. The CDR3 here is CASSYQGQTHGYTF. CDR3 DNA sequence: TGTGCCAGCAGTTATCAGGGGCAAACTCATGGCTACACCTTC.

This chain connects TRBV7-9 to TRBJ1-2; TRBD1 is a possible D gene (5 bases). V was clipped by 1 base and J by 0 bases, with 9 bases between them. CDR3 size: 15 residues. Per the germline V gene, CDR1 is SEHNR and CDR2 is FQNEAQ (reference sequence). CDR3 DNA: TGTGCCAGCAGCTTAGATGGGGGGGCTAACTATGGCTACACCTTC. Its protein is CASSLDGGANYGYTF.

Comments on this clone: A much more abundant neighbour one base away suggests this may be a read error. The same CDR3 can be traced to other DNA sequences in this sample. This rearrangement joins TRBV10-1 to TRBJ1-1, with D perhaps TRBD1 (5 bases). In germline, CDR1 is WNHNN, CDR2 SYGVQD (reference sequence). The CDR3 runs to 14 residues. Trimming cost V 2 bases and J 1 base, with 8 bases left between them. The CDR3 bases are TGCGCCAGCAGTGAGGGGACTGAGAACACTGAAGCTTTCTTT. Translating it yields CASSEGTENTEAFF.

Only one count was recorded for this clone. The chain employs TRBV27 and TRBJ2-7; 7 positions match TRBD1. CDR3 length: 13 residues. Trimming at V came to 6 bases and at J to 3 bases, leaving 5 bases not matched to a gene. Germline lookup yields CDR1 MNHEY and CDR2 SMNVEV (reference sequence). The CDR3 region has the DNA TGTGCCAGCAGACCGACAGGGATCTACGAGCAGTACTTC. This gives the protein CASRPTGIYEQYF.

This sequence joins TRBV14 and TRBJ1-4; a possible D gene is TRBD1 (5 bases). Trimming pared 4 bases from V and 7 bases from J, leaving 19 bases between. Germline lookup yields CDR1 SGHDN and CDR2 FVKESK. The length of the CDR3 is 16 residues. This CDR3 reads CASSPRLMVGGEKLFF. The CDR3 coding sequence is TGTGCCAGCAGCCCCCGACTGATGGTGGGGGGTGAAAAACTGTTTTTT.

The chain joins TRBV13 to TRBJ1-2, with D hard to call. The CDR3 length is 15 residues. Germline CDR1 reads PRHDT; CDR2 reads FYEKMQ (reference sequence). The V end lost 1 base, the J end lost 0 bases, and 9 bases lay between the germline ends. The chain's CDR3 is CASSLEEITNYGYTF. The CDR3, as DNA: TGTGCCAGCAGCTTAGAAGAGATAACTAACTATGGCTACACCTTC.

The chain combines TRBV2 with TRBJ2-1; 12 bases map to TRBD2. The V gene end was trimmed by 3 bases and the J gene end by 5 bases; junction bases not matched to a gene: 5. The germline gives CDR1 SNHLY, CDR2 FYNNEI. The CDR3 has 16 amino acids. CDR3 loop: CASSERLAGDHNEQFF. CDR3 nucleotide sequence: TGTGCCAGCAGTGAGCGACTAGCGGGGGACCACAATGAGCAGTTCTTC.

The chain employs TRBV3-1 (or the pseudogene TRBV3-2) and TRBJ1-1, with D possibly TRBD1 on 6 matching bases. The V end lost 2 bases, the J end lost 0 bases, and 7 bases lay between the germline ends. This CDR3 region has 14 residues. The V gene's germline CDR1 is LGHDT and CDR2 YNNKEL (reference sequence). The CDR3 coding sequence is TGTGCCAGCAGCCAAACAGGGTTGAACACTGAAGCTTTCTTT. Translating it yields CASSQTGLNTEAFF.

The V call is TRBV27, the J call TRBJ1-2; possibly TRBD1 for D (6 bases). Trimming took 3 bases from V and 3 from J, leaving 17 bases between them. The V gene's germline CDR1 is MNHEY and CDR2 SMNVEV (reference sequence). CDR3 length: 16 amino acids. The CDR3 nucleotides are TGTGCCAGCAGTTTTGCATCGGGGGGGGCCTACTATGGCTACACCTTC. Protein product: CASSFASGGAYYGYTF.

The V and J genes are TRBV6-2 or TRBV6-3 and TRBJ2-1; 9 positions match TRBD2. CDR1 is MNHEY and CDR2 is SVGEGT in the germline V gene. V was clipped by 0 bases and J by 9 bases; unmatched bases: 12. This CDR3 region has 17 residues. CDR3 DNA: TGTGCCAGCAGTTACTCGAGAGGTAGCGGGGGATTTAGTGAGCAGTTCTTC. Translated, it gives CASSYSRGSGGFSEQFF.

The chain is built from TRBV14 and TRBJ1-2; 10 positions agree with TRBD1. Germline V gene sequence: CDR1 SGHDN, CDR2 FVKESK. The J segment lost 4 bases and the V segment lost 1 base, leaving 6 bases of the junction unmatched. The CDR3 consists of 16 residues. The CDR3 sequence: CASSQAGTGDPYGYTF. In DNA form, the CDR3 reads TGTGCCAGCAGCCAAGCCGGGACAGGGGACCCCTATGGCTACACCTTC. The full variable domain, completed using reference TRBV14 and TRBJ1-2, is EAGVTQFPSHSVIEKGQTVTLRCDPISGHDNLYWYRRVMGKEIKFLLHFVKESKQDESGMPNNRFLAERTGGTYSTLKVQPAELEDSGVYFCASSQAGTGDPYGYTFGSGTRLTVV.

The chain employs TRBV3-1 (or the pseudogene TRBV3-2) and TRBJ1-6, with unresolved D. CDR3 length equals 17 residues. Germline V gene lookup returns CDR1 LGHDT and CDR2 YNNKEL (reference sequence). V lost 4 bases and J 0 bases, leaving 13 bases between the germline ends. The CDR3: CASSPTGGSSYNSPLHF. Here the CDR3 DNA reads TGTGCCAGCAGCCCCACCGGCGGGAGCTCCTATAATTCACCCCTCCACTTT.

In nucleotides, the CDR3 is TGTGCCAGCAGCGCAAGCGGGGGGGTCTGGAATGAGCAGTTCTTC. Residues: CASSASGGVWNEQFF. This chain connects TRBV9 to TRBJ2-1; TRBD2 matches 10 bases. The CDR3 contains 15 residues. Germline V lookup: CDR1 SGDLS, CDR2 YYNGEE. V dropped 3 bases and J dropped 7; count of bases not matched to a gene: 7.

This clone showed up just a few times. V gene TRBV2 combines with J gene TRBJ1-5; D remains ambiguous. V was pared by 5 bases and J by 0 bases, with 11 bases between. Germline V gene data show CDR1 as SNHLY and CDR2 as FYNNEI. CDR3 size: 15 residues. This CDR3 is CASSKGRISNQPQHF. CDR3 nucleotides: TGTGCCAGCAGTAAAGGCAGAATTAGCAATCAGCCCCAGCATTTT.

The V call is TRBV3-1 (or the pseudogene TRBV3-2), the J call TRBJ2-3; tentatively, D is TRBD2 (5 bases). CDR3 length equals 14 residues. Trimming removed 4 bases at V and 0 bases at J, with 8 bases between. Germline values: CDR1 LGHDT, CDR2 YNNKEL (reference sequence). CDR3 coding DNA: TGTGCCAGCAGCCGGGGAGTGAGCACAGATACGCAGTATTTT. Amino acids: CASSRGVSTDTQYF.

The chain recombines TRBV27 with TRBJ1-1; TRBD1 matches 10 bases. With V trimmed by 8 bases and J by 12 bases, 15 bases remained unmatched. This CDR3 is 14 amino acids long. Germline V gene sequence: CDR1 MNHEY, CDR2 SMNVEV (reference sequence). The DNA of the CDR3 is TGTGCCAGCGGCGTGGTGGGCCGGGACAGGGGTTCTTTCTTT. Translation: CASGVVGRDRGSFF.

This clone was detected a few times. This chain connects TRBV6-5 to TRBJ2-2; possibly TRBD2 for D (6 bases). The CDR3 covers 15 residues. Trimming took 9 bases from V and 10 from J, leaving 24 bases between them. Germline CDR1 is MNHEY and CDR2 is SVGAGI. The CDR3 protein is CASGAGSIGGEELFF. CDR3 nucleotide sequence: TGTGCCAGTGGGGCGGGGAGTATAGGCGGAGAGGAGCTGTTTTTT.

The V gene is TRBV12-3 or TRBV12-4, the J gene TRBJ1-5; possibly TRBD1 for D (6 bases). Trimming left V 5 bases short and J 10 bases short, with 12 bases between. The CDR3 consists of 12 residues. In nucleotides, the CDR3 is TGTGCCAGCAGTAGGGGGGGGGATCCCCAGCATTTT. It translates to CASSRGGDPQHF.

CDR3 DNA: TGTGCTAGTGGCCTCATACTCGACAGCGTGAACACTGAAGCTTTCTTT. Amino acid sequence: CASGLILDSVNTEAFF. The chain couples TRBV12-5 to TRBJ1-1; a possible D gene is TRBD1 (5 bases). Trimming took off 6 bases at V and 0 bases at J, with 17 bases between the two ends. The CDR3 length is 16 residues. Per the germline V gene, CDR1 is LGHNT and CDR2 is FRNRAP. The full variable domain, rest sourced from reference TRBV12-5 and TRBJ1-1, is DARVTQTPRHKVTEMGQEVTMRCQPILGHNTVFWYRQTMMQGLELLAYFRNRAPLDDSGMPKDRFSAEMPDATLATLKIQPSEPRDSAVYFCASGLILDSVNTEAFFGQGTRLTVV.

This rearrangement joins TRBV18 to TRBJ1-1; D not certain. CDR3 length: 15 residues. Trimming removed 3 bases at V and 3 bases at J, with 14 bases between. CDR1 and CDR2 (germline): KGHSH, LQKENI. CDR3 sequence reads: CASSPKRARDTEAFF. DNA of the CDR3: TGTGCCAGCTCACCCAAGAGGGCAAGGGACACTGAAGCTTTCTTT.